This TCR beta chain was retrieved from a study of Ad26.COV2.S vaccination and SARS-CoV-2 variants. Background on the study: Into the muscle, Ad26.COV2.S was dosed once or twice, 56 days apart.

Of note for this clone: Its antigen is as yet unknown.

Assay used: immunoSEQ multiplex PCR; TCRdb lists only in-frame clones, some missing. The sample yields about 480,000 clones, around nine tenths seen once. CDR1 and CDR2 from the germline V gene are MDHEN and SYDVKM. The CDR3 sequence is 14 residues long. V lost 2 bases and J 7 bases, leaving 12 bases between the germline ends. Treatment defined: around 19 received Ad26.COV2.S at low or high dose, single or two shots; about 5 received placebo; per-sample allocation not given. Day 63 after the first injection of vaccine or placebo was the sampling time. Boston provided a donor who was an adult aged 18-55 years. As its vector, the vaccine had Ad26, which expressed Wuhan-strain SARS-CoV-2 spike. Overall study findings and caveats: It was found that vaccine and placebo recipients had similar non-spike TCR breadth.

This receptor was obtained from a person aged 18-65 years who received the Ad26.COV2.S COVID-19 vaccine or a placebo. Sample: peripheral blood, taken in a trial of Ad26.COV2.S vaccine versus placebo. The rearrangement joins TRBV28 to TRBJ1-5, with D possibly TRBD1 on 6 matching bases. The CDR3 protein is CASSLHQGWQPQHF. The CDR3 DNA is TGTGCCAGCAGTTTACATCAGGGGTGGCAGCCCCAGCATTTT.